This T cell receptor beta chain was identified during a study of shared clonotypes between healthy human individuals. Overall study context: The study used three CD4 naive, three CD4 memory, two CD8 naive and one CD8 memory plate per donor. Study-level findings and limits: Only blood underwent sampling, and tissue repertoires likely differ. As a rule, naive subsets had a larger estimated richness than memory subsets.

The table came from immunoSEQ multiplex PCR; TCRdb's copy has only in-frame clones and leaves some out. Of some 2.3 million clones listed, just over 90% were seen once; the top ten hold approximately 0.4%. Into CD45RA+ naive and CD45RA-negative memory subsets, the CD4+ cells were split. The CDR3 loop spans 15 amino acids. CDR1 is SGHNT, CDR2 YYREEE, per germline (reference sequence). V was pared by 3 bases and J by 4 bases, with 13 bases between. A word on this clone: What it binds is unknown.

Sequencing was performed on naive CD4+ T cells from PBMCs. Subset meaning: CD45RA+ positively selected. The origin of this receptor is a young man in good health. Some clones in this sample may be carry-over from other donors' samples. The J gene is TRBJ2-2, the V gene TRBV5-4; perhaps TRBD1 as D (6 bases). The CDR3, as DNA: TGTGCCAGCAGCTCGGAGCAGGGGAGCACCGGGGAGCTGTTTTTT. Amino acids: CASSSEQGSTGELFF.